Each of the 2 T cell receptor beta chains below was sequenced from the same sample in a study of cytomegalovirus exposure and HLA in healthy donors. Use of 60 Vbeta and 13 Jbeta primers characterized the PCR. The assay was immunoSEQ multiplex PCR, and TCRdb's table has in-frame clones only and misses some. The sample has 150,000 to 200,000 clones; over 60% are singletons. The source material was PBMCs. Receptors were obtained from a man aged 50-59 years in good health and CMV-seropositive.

The rearrangement joins TRBV5-4 to TRBJ2-3; D remains unclear. The CDR3 extends over 14 amino acids. Deletions cut 4 bases from V and 1 base from J, with 10 bases between. The germline gives CDR1 SGHNT, CDR2 YYREEE (reference sequence). CDR3 residues: CASSAKLGTDTQYF. The CDR3 DNA is TGTGCCAGCAGCGCGAAATTGGGCACAGATACGCAGTATTTT. Combining the CDR3 with reference TRBV5-4 and TRBJ2-3 gives the whole variable domain ETGVTQSPTHLIKTRGQQVTLRCSSQSGHNTVSWYQQALGQGPQFIFQYYREEENGRGNFPPRFSGLQFPNYSSELNVNALELDDSALYLCASSAKLGTDTQYFGPGTRLTVL.

The chain joins TRBV7-9 to TRBJ2-5; D is undetermined. V gave up 5 bases and J gave up 5 bases, with 18 bases separating them. CDR3 size: 15 residues. Germline-derived CDR1 and CDR2 are SEHNR and FQNEAQ (reference sequence). CDR3 amino acids: CASSGFLSSGETQYF. CDR3 sequence (DNA): TGTGCCAGCAGCGGCTTTTTGTCCTCCGGGGAGACCCAGTACTTC.